This record concerns one T cell receptor beta chain sequence. Its matching antigen is unknown. TCRdb's copy holds only in-frame clones and misses some; the assay was immunoSEQ multiplex PCR. The sample has some 460,000 clones, roughly nine tenths seen once. CDR3 length: 14 residues. V was clipped by 5 bases and J by 9 bases; unmatched bases: 11. The germline gives CDR1 SGHDT, CDR2 YYEEEE. Documented treatment: around 19 received Ad26.COV2.S at low or high dose, single or two shots; 5 received placebo; per-sample allocation not given. Day 63 after the first injection of vaccine or placebo was the sampling time. Boston provided a donor who was an adult aged 18-55 years. The sample is drawn from a study of Ad26.COV2.S vaccination and SARS-CoV-2 variants. Across the whole study: Ad26.COV2.S, an intramuscular injection, was given once or twice 56 days apart. Study observations and caveats: Reportedly, after vaccination the spike-specific CD8+ and CD4+ T cell responses displayed substantial breadth. Vaccinated individuals (as opposed to placebo recipients) had higher spike-specific TCR breadth.

Here the sequenced sample was peripheral blood, taken in a trial of Ad26.COV2.S vaccine versus placebo. This TCR came from a person aged 18-65 years who received the Ad26.COV2.S COVID-19 vaccine or a placebo. The genes are TRBV5-6 and TRBJ2-1, with 7 positions matching TRBD2. CDR3: CASSLTGGSSEQFF. The CDR3 nucleotides are TGTGCCAGCAGTCTCACGGGGGGTAGTAGTGAGCAGTTCTTC. The full variable domain, its missing parts supplied by reference TRBV5-6 and TRBJ2-1, is DAGVTQSPTHLIKTRGQQVTLRCSPKSGHDTVSWYQQALGQGPQFIFQYYEEEERQRGNFPDRFSGHQFPNYSSELNVNALLLGDSALYLCASSLTGGSSEQFFGPGTRLTVL.